The rows below give T cell receptor beta chains drawn from one sample of a study of blood T cells in healthy people across ages. TCRdb redid the calling of the 5' RACE reads with MiXCR, one entry per CDR3 protein. The sample includes around 520,000 distinct CDR3 sequences, roughly a quarter of them seen just once. Another study also made use of these data, one on T cells of mothers and their children.

Sequencing used blood. The receptors derive from a boy aged 2 to 10 in good health. Each CDR3 is given without its conserved first and last residue. Fields, in order: V gene, clone size, CDR3 protein. Not every row has a clone size; where given, it reads once, few, many or a size class.

V: TRBV5-8; size: .; CDR3: ASLHGREQETQY
V: TRBV2; size: .; CDR3: ASRGGLGKNIQY
V: TRBV11-2; size: few; CDR3: ASSRAGGMKETQY
V: TRBV10-3; size: many; CDR3: AISEGMGNTGELF
V: TRBV12-3/TRBV12-4; size: few; CDR3: ASTPGRSNSPLH
V: TRBV20-1; size: .; CDR3: SARVYTEAF
V: TRBV6-6; size: few; CDR3: ASSYFSGRNEQF
V: TRBV9; size: few; CDR3: ASSVKGSTDTQY
V: TRBV24-1; size: .; CDR3: ATSDSWINEQF
V: TRBV7-9; size: .; CDR3: ASSDTGTGDEQY
V: TRBV7-2; size: .; CDR3: ASSFMRTTEAF
V: TRBV7-2; size: .; CDR3: ASSRGLAGAKGGELF
V: TRBV3-1; size: few; CDR3: ASSPWTGAEQY
V: TRBV12-5; size: .; CDR3: ASGLVGEGQLNEQF
V: TRBV6-6; size: .; CDR3: ASSYSRGALSDTQY
V: TRBV12-3/TRBV12-4; size: .; CDR3: ASSLKAGAVDTIY
V: TRBV28; size: many; CDR3: ASGTSTDTQY
V: TRBV20-1; size: .; CDR3: SARESRRETQY
V: TRBV27; size: .; CDR3: ASSPSRVLGTQY
V: TRBV3-1; size: .; CDR3: ASSHGQRPSYEQY
V: TRBV29-1; size: .; CDR3: SVGGQGGNTIY
V: TRBV7-9; size: .; CDR3: ASSLGGGPNTEAF
V: TRBV13; size: few; CDR3: ASSLSSQGIQY
V: TRBV4-3; size: few; CDR3: ASSQEVTDRGGSYEQY
V: TRBV9; size: few; CDR3: ASSVTGAHNSPLH
V: TRBV12-3/TRBV12-4; size: few; CDR3: ASTLDGGYEQY
V: TRBV7-9; size: .; CDR3: ASSLVGTNYGYT
V: TRBV27; size: few; CDR3: ASSWSGPWDGYT
V: TRBV5-1; size: few; CDR3: ASSSGTTQQETQY
V: TRBV11-2; size: .; CDR3: ASSLRQGGGNTGELF
V: TRBV29-1; size: .; CDR3: SVGGAASGGTDIQY
V: TRBV20-1; size: .; CDR3: SATPGGAYEQY
V: TRBV29-1; size: few; CDR3: SVELGQGKLF
V: TRBV7-2; size: few; CDR3: ASSSLLGLLGIQY
V: TRBV10-3; size: few; CDR3: AMAESTDTQY
V: TRBV29-1; size: .; CDR3: SVREVRGANVLT
V: TRBV7-6; size: .; CDR3: ASSARGRDYGYT
V: TRBV20-1; size: .; CDR3: SSQPNYGYT
V: TRBV12-3/TRBV12-4; size: few; CDR3: ASTSGLEETQY
V: TRBV10-3; size: .; CDR3: AMRTGRYGYT
V: TRBV20-1; size: few; CDR3: SAREGGILNEQF
V: TRBV4-2; size: .; CDR3: ASSQEGGLSTDTQY
V: TRBV29-1; size: .; CDR3: SGKGVDRQDEQF
V: TRBV7-2; size: once; CDR3: ASSLVQGAGNSGNTIY
V: TRBV5-1; size: few; CDR3: ASSLLGLAGGPKKTQY
V: TRBV6-5; size: .; CDR3: ASSYGGGAETEAF